This T cell receptor beta chain was sequenced during a study of human T cells and chemical hapten exposure. Indicated time point: patch test 1, 2 weeks after DPC sensitization. The treatment: therapeutic diphenylcyclopropenone sensitization with weekly scalp DPC. The CDR3 runs 12 residues. Trimming pared 5 bases from V and 5 bases from J, leaving 6 bases between. CDR1 is SGHAT, CDR2 FQNNGV, per germline. TCRdb called the RACE reads again in MiXCR, with one record for every CDR3 protein. The sample carries roughly 190,000 distinct CDR3 sequences, approximately 20% recorded once. This clonotype has only a few counts.

The chain has TRBV11-2 and TRBJ2-2, with unresolved D. The sequence came from a woman in her forties or fifties with alopecia areata. Some clones in this sample may be carry-over from other donors' samples. The sequences come from whole blood, collected in connection with sensitization to the hapten diphenylcyclopropenone (DPC). As DNA, the CDR3 is TGTGCCAGCAGCCCGTTTACCGGGGAGCTGTTTTTT. It specifies CASSPFTGELFF.